The present T cell receptor beta chain was sequenced within a study of blood T cell repertoires in COVID-19 (dated by TCRdb to about 2020). Broadly, across the study: Samples from collaborators originated in the United States, Italy and Spain and spanned both the acute and convalescent phases of COVID-19. The sample metadata nearly always contained a de-identified subject ID, COVID-19 status, age in years and sex. Subjects who had been exposed to COVID-19, were actively infected with it, or had recovered from it provided the deeply sampled blood TCRbeta repertoires that made up the dataset. The prospective study material was composed of cDNA or gDNA derived from T cells, B-cell-depleted T cells, or PBMCs. A freely available public database, intended as a resource for researchers studying the immune response to SARS-CoV-2, is where the repertoires were released. Samples came from the ongoing ImmuneRACE study (first 160 participants) plus 1,254 subjects from 6 global collaborators. HLA class I and class II types, where available, came from metadata supplied by the sample provider rather than from assay-based typing.

Whole blood was collected in K2EDTA tubes by collaborating institutions according to the institutions' own protocols. For TCRbeta analysis, collaborators shipped samples in one of three forms: frozen whole blood, isolated PBMCs, or DNA extracted from either of those sample types. What the research found in general, with its limitations: The quantity of clinical and demographic metadata differed by source and by participant and was supplied without curation.

From the cysteine up to the phenylalanine, the CDR3 has a length of 14 residues. Here the CDR3 DNA is all that survives: 42 bases in frame from base 1. Cut back by 2 bases and 4 bases, the V and J ends lie 11 bases apart. Looking up the germline V gene yields CDR1 MNHNS and CDR2 SASEGT. TCRbeta CDR3 regions were amplified from genomic DNA by means of the immunoSEQ Assay, a bias-controlled multiplex PCR. The authors processed their data as follows. The number of nucleated cells in each sample was estimated by amplification of reference gene primers within the assay. To quantify the absolute abundance of each unique TCRbeta CDR3 rearrangement, sequence reads were collapsed and filtered. For each sample, productive Simpson clonality was calculated as the square root of Simpson's diversity index across productive rearrangements. Held by TCRdb, this immuneACCESS table contains in-frame sequences only and omits some clones. Under half of the omission traces to an unresolved V gene where checked; the cause of the rest is unknown. The V and J calls and clone size are taken from that table; D and trimming were inferred from the DNA. The sample records some 100,000 clones, approximately 86% of which are singletons. The ten largest clones take up 5% of the sample.

Worth noting for this clone: What antigen it recognizes has not been identified. The sample holds no much larger clone one base away, and base qualities are not on file.

The sequencing input was peripheral blood. The sequence was collected from a human donor in a cohort sampled during active COVID-19. The chain joins TRBV6-1 to TRBJ1-2; the D gene identity is not certain. DNA sequence: TGTGCCAGCAGTGAAATTCAGGCTGCCTATGGCTACACCTTC. Translated, this is CASSEIQAAYGYTF.